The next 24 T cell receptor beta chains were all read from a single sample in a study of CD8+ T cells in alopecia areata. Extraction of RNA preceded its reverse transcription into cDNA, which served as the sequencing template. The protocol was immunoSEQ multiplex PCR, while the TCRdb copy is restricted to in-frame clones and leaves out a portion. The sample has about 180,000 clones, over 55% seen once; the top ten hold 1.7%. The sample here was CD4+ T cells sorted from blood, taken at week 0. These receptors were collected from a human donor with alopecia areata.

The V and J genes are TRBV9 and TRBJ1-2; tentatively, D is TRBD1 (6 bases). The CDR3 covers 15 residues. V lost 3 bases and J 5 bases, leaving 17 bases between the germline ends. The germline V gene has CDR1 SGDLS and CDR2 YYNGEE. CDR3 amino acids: CASSAQPTGKYGYTF. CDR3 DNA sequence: TGTGCCAGCAGCGCGCAACCCACAGGGAAATATGGCTACACCTTC.

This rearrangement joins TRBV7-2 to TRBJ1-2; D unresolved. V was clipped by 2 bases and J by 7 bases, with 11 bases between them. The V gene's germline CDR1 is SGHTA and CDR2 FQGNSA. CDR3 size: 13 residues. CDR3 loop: CASSLREGGGYTF. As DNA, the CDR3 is TGTGCCAGCAGCTTAAGGGAGGGCGGTGGCTACACCTTC. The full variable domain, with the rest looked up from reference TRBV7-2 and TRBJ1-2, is GAGVSQSPSNKVTEKGKDVELRCDPISGHTALYWYRQSLGQGLEFLIYFQGNSAPDKSGLPSDRFSAERTGGSVSTLTIQRTQQEDSAVYLCASSLREGGGYTFGSGTRLTVV.

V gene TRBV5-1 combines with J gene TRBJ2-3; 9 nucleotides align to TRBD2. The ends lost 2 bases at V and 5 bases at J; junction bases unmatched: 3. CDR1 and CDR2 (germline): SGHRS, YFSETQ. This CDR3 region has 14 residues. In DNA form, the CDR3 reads TGCGCCAGCAGCTTACTAGCGGGCCAAGATACGCAGTATTTT. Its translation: CASSLLAGQDTQYF.

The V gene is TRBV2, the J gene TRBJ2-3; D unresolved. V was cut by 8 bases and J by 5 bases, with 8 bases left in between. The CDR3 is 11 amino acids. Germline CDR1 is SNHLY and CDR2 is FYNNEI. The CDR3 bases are TGTGCCAGCTTCGGTGGAGATACGCAGTATTTT. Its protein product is CASFGGDTQYF.

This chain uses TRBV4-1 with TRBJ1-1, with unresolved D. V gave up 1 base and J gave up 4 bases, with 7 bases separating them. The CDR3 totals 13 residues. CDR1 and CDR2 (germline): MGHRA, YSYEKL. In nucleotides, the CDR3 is TGCGCCAGCAGCCAAGTAACGTTCACTGAAGCTTTCTTT. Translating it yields CASSQVTFTEAFF.

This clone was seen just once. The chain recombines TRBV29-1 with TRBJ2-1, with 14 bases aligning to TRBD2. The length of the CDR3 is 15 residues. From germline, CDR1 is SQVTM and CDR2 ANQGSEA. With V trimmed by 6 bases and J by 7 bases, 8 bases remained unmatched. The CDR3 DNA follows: TGCAGCGTGGGAAGGACTAGCGGGGGGACAAATGAGCAGTTCTTC. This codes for CSVGRTSGGTNEQFF.

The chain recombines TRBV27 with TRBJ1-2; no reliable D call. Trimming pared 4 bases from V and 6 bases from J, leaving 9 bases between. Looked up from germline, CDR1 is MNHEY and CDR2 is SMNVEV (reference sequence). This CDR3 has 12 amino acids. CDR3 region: CASSSIGHGYTF. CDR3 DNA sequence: TGTGCCAGCAGTTCTATCGGACATGGCTACACCTTC.

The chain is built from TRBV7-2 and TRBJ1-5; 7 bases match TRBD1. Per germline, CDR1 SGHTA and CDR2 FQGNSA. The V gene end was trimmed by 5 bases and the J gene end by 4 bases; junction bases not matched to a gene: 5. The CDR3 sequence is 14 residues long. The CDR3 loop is CASSPGQRNQPQHF. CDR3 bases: TGTGCCAGCAGCCCGGGACAGCGGAATCAGCCCCAGCATTTT.

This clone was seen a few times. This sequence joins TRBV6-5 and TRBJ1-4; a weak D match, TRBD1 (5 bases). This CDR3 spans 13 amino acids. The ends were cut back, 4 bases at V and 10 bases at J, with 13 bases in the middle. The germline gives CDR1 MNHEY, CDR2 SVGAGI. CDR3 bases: TGTGCCAGCAGTTCCGACAGAAAAGGAAAACTGTTTTTT. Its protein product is CASSSDRKGKLFF.

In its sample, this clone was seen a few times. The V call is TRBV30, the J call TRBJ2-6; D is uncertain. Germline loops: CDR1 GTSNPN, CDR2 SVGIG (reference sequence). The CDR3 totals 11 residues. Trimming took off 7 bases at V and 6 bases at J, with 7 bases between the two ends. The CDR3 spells CASGTANVLTF. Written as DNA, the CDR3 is TGTGCCTCCGGCACGGCCAACGTCCTGACTTTC.

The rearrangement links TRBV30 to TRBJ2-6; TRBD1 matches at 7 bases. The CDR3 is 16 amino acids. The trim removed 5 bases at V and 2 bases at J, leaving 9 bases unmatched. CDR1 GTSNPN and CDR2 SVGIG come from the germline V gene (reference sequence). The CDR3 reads CAWGRQGSTGANVLTF. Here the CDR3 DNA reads TGTGCCTGGGGAAGACAGGGATCAACTGGGGCCAACGTCCTGACTTTC.

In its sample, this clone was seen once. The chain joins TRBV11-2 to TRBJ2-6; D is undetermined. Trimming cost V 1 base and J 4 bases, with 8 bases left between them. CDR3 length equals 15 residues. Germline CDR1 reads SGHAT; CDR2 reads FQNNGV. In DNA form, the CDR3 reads TGTGCCAGCAGCTTAGTACTACCCGGGGCCAACGTCCTGACTTTC. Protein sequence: CASSLVLPGANVLTF.

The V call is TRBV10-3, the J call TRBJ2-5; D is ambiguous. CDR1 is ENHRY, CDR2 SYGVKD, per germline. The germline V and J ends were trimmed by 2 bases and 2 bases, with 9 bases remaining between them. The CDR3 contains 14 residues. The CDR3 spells CAISEGGRQETQYF. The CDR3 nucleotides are TGTGCCATCAGTGAGGGCGGCAGACAAGAGACCCAGTACTTC.

In DNA, the CDR3 is TGCAGCGTTAGATCCCAGGCCCAAGGCTACACCTTC. Its protein product is CSVRSQAQGYTF. This chain uses TRBV29-1 with TRBJ1-2; D remains unclear. This CDR3 has 12 residues. Trimming removed 5 bases at V and 8 bases at J, with 15 bases between. Per germline, CDR1 SQVTM and CDR2 ANQGSEA.

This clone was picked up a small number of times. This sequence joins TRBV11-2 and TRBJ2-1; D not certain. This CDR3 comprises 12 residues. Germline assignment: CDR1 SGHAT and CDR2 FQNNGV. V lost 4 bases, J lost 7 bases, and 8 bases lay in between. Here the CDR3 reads CASSSRPNEQFF. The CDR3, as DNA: TGTGCCAGCAGCTCCCGGCCTAATGAGCAGTTCTTC.

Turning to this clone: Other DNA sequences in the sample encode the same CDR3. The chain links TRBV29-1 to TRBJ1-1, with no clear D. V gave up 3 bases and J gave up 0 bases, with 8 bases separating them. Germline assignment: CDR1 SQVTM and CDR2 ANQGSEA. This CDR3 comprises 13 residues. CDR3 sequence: CSVESRMNTEAFF. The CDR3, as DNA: TGCAGCGTTGAGTCCAGAATGAACACTGAAGCTTTCTTT.

The chain's CDR3 is CASSAFVGTAGSYNEQFF. DNA for the CDR3: TGTGCCAGCTCAGCCTTCGTAGGGACAGCTGGCTCCTACAATGAGCAGTTCTTC. J is TRBJ2-1 and V is TRBV18; 7 nucleotides line up with TRBD1. CDR3 length: 18 residues. J gave up 0 bases and V 5 bases, and 13 bases lay outside the gene matches. Germline CDR1 is KGHSH and CDR2 is LQKENI.

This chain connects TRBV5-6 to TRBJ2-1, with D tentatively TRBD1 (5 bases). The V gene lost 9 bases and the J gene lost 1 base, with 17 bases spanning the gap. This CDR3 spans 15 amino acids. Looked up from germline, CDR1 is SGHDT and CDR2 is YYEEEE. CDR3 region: CATQAETESYNEQFF. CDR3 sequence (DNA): TGTGCCACACAGGCCGAGACAGAGTCCTACAATGAGCAGTTCTTC.

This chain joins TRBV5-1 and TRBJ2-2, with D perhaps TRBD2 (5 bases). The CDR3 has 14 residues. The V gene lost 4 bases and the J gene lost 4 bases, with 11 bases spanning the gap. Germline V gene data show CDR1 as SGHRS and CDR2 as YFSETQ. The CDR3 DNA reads TGCGCCAGCAGCCAAGAGGCGGGCACCGGGGAGCTGTTTTTT. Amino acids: CASSQEAGTGELFF.

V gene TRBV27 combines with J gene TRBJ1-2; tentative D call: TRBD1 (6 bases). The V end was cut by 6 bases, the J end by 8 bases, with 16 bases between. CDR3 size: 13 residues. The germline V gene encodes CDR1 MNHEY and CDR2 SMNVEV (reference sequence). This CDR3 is CASSPSAGVGYTF. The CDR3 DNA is TGTGCCAGCAGCCCCTCCGCAGGGGTCGGCTACACCTTC.

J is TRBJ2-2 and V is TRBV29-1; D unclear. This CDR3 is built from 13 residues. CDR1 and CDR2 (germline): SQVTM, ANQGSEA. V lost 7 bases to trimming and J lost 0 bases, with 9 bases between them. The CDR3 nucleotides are TGCAGCGGAAGGCGAGCGAACACCGGGGAGCTGTTTTTT. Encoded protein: CSGRRANTGELFF.

The CDR3 is CAWRGRMNTEAFF. The CDR3 nucleotides read TGTGCCTGGAGAGGACGGATGAACACTGAAGCTTTCTTT. The rearrangement links TRBV30 to TRBJ1-1; D is ambiguous. V was shortened by 3 bases and J by 0 bases, with 8 bases between the two germline ends. Germline-derived CDR1 and CDR2 are GTSNPN and SVGIG (reference sequence). The CDR3 spans 13 residues.

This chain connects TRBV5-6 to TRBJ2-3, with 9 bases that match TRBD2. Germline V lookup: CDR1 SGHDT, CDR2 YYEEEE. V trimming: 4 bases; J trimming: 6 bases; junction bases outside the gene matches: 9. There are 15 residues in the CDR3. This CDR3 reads CASSRLAALGDTQYF. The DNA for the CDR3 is TGTGCCAGCAGCCGACTAGCGGCCCTCGGGGATACGCAGTATTTT.

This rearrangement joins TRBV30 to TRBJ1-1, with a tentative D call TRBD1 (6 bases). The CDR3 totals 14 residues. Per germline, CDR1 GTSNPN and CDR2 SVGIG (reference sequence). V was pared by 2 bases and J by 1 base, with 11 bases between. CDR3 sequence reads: CAWSRGTTNTEAFF. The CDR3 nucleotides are TGTGCCTGGAGTAGGGGGACAACGAACACTGAAGCTTTCTTT.